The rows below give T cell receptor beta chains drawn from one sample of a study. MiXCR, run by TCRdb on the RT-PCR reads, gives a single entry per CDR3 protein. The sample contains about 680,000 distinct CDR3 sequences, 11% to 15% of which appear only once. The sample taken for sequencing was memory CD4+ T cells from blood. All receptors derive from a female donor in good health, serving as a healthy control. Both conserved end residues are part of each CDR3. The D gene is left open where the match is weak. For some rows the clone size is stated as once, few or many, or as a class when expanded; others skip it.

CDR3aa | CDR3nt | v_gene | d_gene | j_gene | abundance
CASSAGTGGNTIYF | TGTGCCAGCAGCGCCGGGACAGGAGGAAACACCATATATTTT | TRBV2 | TRBD1 | TRBJ1-3 | few
CASTTSGAYLSYEQYF | TGTGCCAGCACTACTAGCGGAGCCTATCTCTCCTACGAGCAGTACTTC | TRBV28 | TRBD2 | TRBJ2-7 | -
CSAYELAADTGELFF | TGCAGTGCCTACGAGCTAGCCGCCGACACCGGGGAGCTGTTTTTT | TRBV20-1 | - | TRBJ2-2 | few
CASRRQEKETQYF | TGTGCCAGTCGGAGACAGGAGAAAGAGACCCAGTACTTC | TRBV7-9 | - | TRBJ2-5 | few
CASSLEGLGTANTEAFF | TGTGCCAGCAGCTTGGAAGGGCTCGGGACCGCTAACACTGAAGCTTTCTTT | TRBV7-9 | - | TRBJ1-1 | few
CASSLSLVQETQYF | TGTGCCAGCAGCTTATCACTAGTCCAAGAGACCCAGTACTTC | TRBV7-2 | - | TRBJ2-5 | many
CASSEESRTVLFF | TGTGCCAGCAGTGAAGAATCCCGGACAGTACTGTTTTTT | TRBV6-1 | - | TRBJ1-4 | many
CASSLRGVTQYF | TGTGCCAGCAGCTTAAGGGGGGTGACCCAGTACTTC | TRBV7-2 | - | TRBJ2-5 | many
CATSRSSRGRGRWGEAFF | TGTGCCACCAGCAGATCCTCAAGGGGCAGGGGGCGGTGGGGTGAAGCTTTCTTT | TRBV15 | TRBD1 | TRBJ1-1 | few
CASSSGPYEQYF | TGTGCCAGCAGTAGCGGACCCTACGAGCAGTACTTC | TRBV12-3/TRBV12-4 | - | TRBJ2-7 | many
CASSYLQSSTEQFF | TGTGCCAGCAGTTACCTCCAGAGTAGCACTGAGCAGTTCTTC | TRBV6-6 | - | TRBJ2-1 | -
CASSRQAGPVTNEKLFF | TGTGCCAGCAGCCGTCAGGCGGGACCGGTTACTAATGAAAAACTGTTTTTT | TRBV6-2/TRBV6-3 | - | TRBJ1-4 | once
CASSSPPYEQYF | TGTGCCAGCAGTTCCCCTCCCTACGAGCAGTACTTC | TRBV28 | - | TRBJ2-7 | -
CASSQSGGYTF | TGTGCCAGCAGCCAGTCCGGTGGCTACACCTTC | TRBV3-1 | - | TRBJ1-2 | -
CASSPQGWDQPQHF | TGTGCCAGCAGCCCGCAGGGTTGGGATCAGCCCCAGCATTTT | TRBV7-2 | - | TRBJ1-5 | few
CASSDPRTGDQPQHF | TGTGCCAGCAGTGACCCCCGGACAGGGGATCAGCCCCAGCATTTT | TRBV25-1 | TRBD1 | TRBJ1-5 | few
CISVPEAYSLSGGLSRCEQYF | - | TRBV7-5 | - | TRBJ2-7 | -
CASSQGTSGGDNTDTQYF | TGTGCCAGCAGCCAAGGGACTAGCGGGGGAGACAACACAGATACGCAGTATTTT | TRBV7-6 | TRBD2 | TRBJ2-3 | few
CASSLVGQGAPYQETQYF | TGTGCCAGCAGCTTAGTCGGTCAGGGGGCCCCGTACCAAGAGACCCAGTACTTC | TRBV7-2 | TRBD1 | TRBJ2-5 | many
CASSLGPELEAFF | TGTGCCAGCAGCTTAGGGCCAGAGCTCGAAGCTTTCTTT | TRBV7-2 | - | TRBJ1-1 | few
CASSPIGSGGYEQYF | TGTGCCAGCAGCCCCATAGGTAGCGGGGGCTACGAGCAGTACTTC | TRBV5-5 | TRBD2 | TRBJ2-7 | many
CSAARTGGNYGYTF | TGCAGTGCAGCCCGGACAGGGGGTAACTATGGCTACACCTTC | TRBV20-1 | TRBD1 | TRBJ1-2 | -
CASSVWQADIQYF | TGTGCCAGCAGCGTCTGGCAGGCAGACATTCAGTACTTC | TRBV9 | - | TRBJ2-4 | -
CASSLDRGRSEQYF | TGTGCCAGCAGCTTAGACAGGGGCCGTTCCGAGCAGTACTTC | TRBV7-2 | TRBD1 | TRBJ2-7 | many
CASSFPGRQSEQFF | TGTGCCAGCAGTTTTCCCGGGAGGCAAAGCGAGCAGTTCTTC | TRBV28 | TRBD2 | TRBJ2-1 | -
CASSLAGTSIYEQYF | TGTGCCAGCAGCTTAGCCGGGACTAGCATATACGAGCAGTACTTC | TRBV11-2 | TRBD2 | TRBJ2-7 | -
CASSLGGPRRNTEAFF | TGCGCCAGCAGCTTGGGGGGGCCTCGGAGGAACACTGAAGCTTTCTTT | TRBV5-1 | - | TRBJ1-1 | -
CASSQDLGASGSTDTQYF | TGTGCCAGCAGCCAAGATTTGGGAGCTAGCGGTAGCACAGATACGCAGTATTTT | TRBV3-1 | TRBD2 | TRBJ2-3 | many
CASSLTSTTYEQYF | TGCGCCAGCAGCCTAACATCGACCACCTACGAGCAGTACTTC | TRBV5-1 | - | TRBJ2-7 | few
CASSPERPTDTQYF | TGTGCCAGCAGTCCGGAAAGACCCACAGATACGCAGTATTTT | TRBV27 | - | TRBJ2-3 | many
CASSGSADTQYF | TGTGCCAGCAGCGGATCAGCAGATACGCAGTATTTT | TRBV9 | - | TRBJ2-3 | few
CSVEENGQSNVEQYF | TGCAGCGTTGAAGAGAACGGACAGTCCAATGTGGAGCAGTACTTC | TRBV29-1 | - | TRBJ2-7 | many
CSARYRDRGSPNEKLFF | TGCAGTGCTAGATACCGGGACAGGGGTTCCCCTAATGAAAAACTGTTTTTT | TRBV20-1 | TRBD1 | TRBJ1-4 | -
CSVAAKQAFF | TGCAGCGTTGCGGCGAAACAAGCTTTCTTT | TRBV29-1 | - | TRBJ1-1 | many
CASSVGWGLNTEAFF | TGTGCCAGCAGCGTGGGTTGGGGTTTGAACACTGAAGCTTTCTTT | TRBV5-5 | - | TRBJ1-1 | few
CASSFKTSGRALSYEQYF | TGTGCCAGCAGCTTTAAAACTAGCGGGAGGGCCCTCTCCTACGAGCAGTACTTC | TRBV7-2 | TRBD2 | TRBJ2-7 | few
CASSLELLGLPRNEQFF | TGTGCCAGCAGTTTAGAACTACTGGGCCTCCCCCGGAATGAGCAGTTCTTC | TRBV28 | - | TRBJ2-1 | few
CASSDPRSDREAFF | TGTGCCAGCAGCGACCCCCGTTCTGACAGGGAAGCTTTCTTT | TRBV5-6 | - | TRBJ1-1 | many
CSALHTSGAEQFF | TGCAGTGCTCTACATACTAGCGGGGCTGAGCAGTTCTTC | TRBV20-1 | TRBD2 | TRBJ2-1 | few
CSAIAGKEQYF | TGCAGTGCTATAGCGGGGAAAGAGCAGTATTTT | TRBV20-1 | TRBD2 | TRBJ2-3 | -
CASSFPGQTDTQYF | TGCGCCAGCAGCTTCCCGGGACAGACAGATACGCAGTATTTT | TRBV5-1 | TRBD1 | TRBJ2-3 | few
CASSQEPQGNYGYTF | TGCGCCAGCAGCCAAGAGCCCCAGGGGAACTATGGCTACACCTTC | TRBV4-3 | - | TRBJ1-2 | -
CSAPDGGLARGEQYF | TGCAGTGCCCCGGACGGTGGACTAGCACGGGGCGAGCAGTACTTC | TRBV20-1 | TRBD2 | TRBJ2-7 | many
CATGKGTPYEQYF | TGTGCCACCGGAAAAGGGACCCCCTACGAGCAGTACTTC | TRBV6-6 | - | TRBJ2-7 | -
CASSSRTGGFEQYF | TGTGCCAGCAGCTCACGGACAGGGGGCTTTGAGCAGTACTTC | TRBV27 | TRBD1 | TRBJ2-7 | few
CASSSHSGTSQLNEQFF | TGTGCCAGCAGCTCCCATTCCGGGACTAGCCAGCTTAATGAGCAGTTCTTC | TRBV9 | TRBD2 | TRBJ2-1 | -
CASSEGLAGTDTQYF | TGTGCCAGCAGCGAGGGACTAGCGGGCACAGATACGCAGTATTTT | TRBV12-3/TRBV12-4 | TRBD2 | TRBJ2-3 | few
CASSEHQSNYGYTF | TGTGCCAGCAGTGAACACCAGTCTAACTATGGCTACACCTTC | TRBV6-1 | - | TRBJ1-2 | few
CASRPNGAGQSNEKLFF | TGCGCCAGCAGACCGAACGGGGCGGGACAGAGTAATGAAAAACTGTTTTTT | TRBV4-3 | TRBD1 | TRBJ1-4 | -
CASRKGRHEQFF | TGTGCCAGTAGAAAGGGGCGCCATGAGCAGTTCTTC | TRBV27 | - | TRBJ2-1 | -
CAWSVLSSGWETQYF | TGTGCCTGGAGTGTATTGTCCAGCGGTTGGGAGACCCAGTACTTC | TRBV30 | - | TRBJ2-5 | -